Listed below are T cell receptor beta chains from one sample, sequenced in a study of vaccination and CD4 T cells after COVID-19. No antigen has been assigned to these receptors. One entry per CDR3 protein results from TCRdb running MiXCR on the PCR reads. Of 20,000 to 30,000 distinct CDR3 sequences in the sample, roughly 68% are singletons; the top ten hold roughly 22%. The sample was CD4+ T cells from blood, cultured in vitro, taken after SARS-CoV-2 vaccination. The receptors derive from a human donor who received a COVID-19 vaccine. Each CDR3 is given with its conserved first and last residue. D genes are given only for firm matches. The size field is filled for only some rows; it gives once, few, many or a size class.

>TRBD2|TRBV20-1|TRBJ2-7|NA
CSARDERGREGEQYF
TGCAGTGCTAGAGACGAGCGGGGGAGAGAGGGGGAGCAGTACTTC
>TRBD1|TRBV12-3/TRBV12-4|TRBJ1-2|NA
CASTLTGSDYGYTF
TGTGCCAGCACCCTGACAGGGTCGGACTATGGCTACACCTTC
>NA|TRBV7-8|TRBJ1-2|few
CASSRRTGHYGYTF
TGTGCCAGCAGCCGAAGGACGGGCCACTATGGCTACACCTTC
>NA|TRBV7-9|TRBJ2-6|NA
CASSLTASGANVLTF
TGTGCCAGCAGCCTGACAGCCTCTGGGGCCAACGTCCTGACTTTC
>NA|TRBV6-1|TRBJ1-6|few
CASSARRGVGSPLHF
TGTGCCAGCAGTGCCCGTAGAGGGGTAGGGTCACCCCTCCACTTT
>NA|TRBV6-1|TRBJ2-7|NA
CASRDRSSYEQYF
TGTGCCAGCAGGGATAGGAGCTCCTACGAGCAGTACTTC
>NA|TRBV5-1|TRBJ2-7|NA
CASGPGVREQYF
TGCGCCAGCGGCCCGGGAGTGCGCGAGCAGTACTTC
>NA|TRBV6-1|TRBJ2-5|NA
CASTGGRRGETQYF
TGTGCCAGCACCGGGGGGCGCAGGGGGGAGACCCAGTACTTC
>TRBD1|TRBV6-1|TRBJ2-2|NA
CASRSGGLTGELFF
TGTGCCAGCCGGTCAGGGGGCTTAACCGGGGAGCTGTTTTTT
>NA|TRBV24-1|TRBJ1-1|NA
CATSDGGLAGRGGEAFF
TGTGCCACCAGTGATGGGGGATTGGCAGGGCGCGGAGGGGAAGCTTTCTTT
>TRBD1|TRBV20-1|TRBJ2-5|NA
CSAEDRDRETQYF
TGCAGTGCTGAGGACAGGGACCGGGAGACCCAGTACTTC
>NA|TRBV6-5|TRBJ2-5|NA
CASSSQGWQETQYF
TGTGCCAGCAGTTCCCAGGGTTGGCAAGAGACCCAGTACTTC
>NA|TRBV24-1|TRBJ1-2|NA
CATSDPISGNYGYTF
TGTGCCACCAGTGATCCCATAAGTGGTAACTATGGCTACACCTTC
>TRBD1|TRBV6-1|TRBJ1-2|NA
CASSRRVTSGTANYGYTF
TGTGCCAGCAGCCGCCGGGTTACTTCCGGGACAGCTAACTATGGCTACACCTTC
>NA|TRBV24-1|TRBJ1-5|NA
CATQFEAQHF
TGTGCCACCCAGTTTGAGGCCCAGCATTTT
>TRBD2|TRBV30|TRBJ2-3|NA
CAWGLAGGADTQYF
TGTGCCTGGGGACTAGCGGGGGGGGCAGATACGCAGTATTTT
>NA|TRBV30|TRBJ2-4|NA
CAGSRGENIQYF
TGTGCCGGCAGCCGGGGAGAAAACATTCAGTACTTC
>NA|TRBV12-3/TRBV12-4|TRBJ2-1|NA
CASSLVGPKGNEQFF
TGTGCCAGCAGTTTGGTGGGGCCCAAGGGGAATGAGCAGTTCTTC
>NA|TRBV7-9|TRBJ1-2|NA
CASSLTGRGYGYTF
TGTGCCAGCAGCTTGACAGGTCGAGGCTATGGCTACACCTTC
>NA|TRBV12-3/TRBV12-4|TRBJ1-2|NA
CASSSQSSIYGYTF
TGTGCCAGCAGTTCTCAGTCCTCCATCTATGGCTACACCTTC
>NA|TRBV10-3|TRBJ2-1|once
CAISENQELIYEQFF
TGTGCCATCAGTGAGAACCAGGAACTCATTTATGAGCAGTTCTTC
>NA|TRBV20-1|TRBJ1-2|NA
CSARGDKGYYGYTF
TGCAGTGCTCGAGGGGACAAAGGTTACTATGGCTACACCTTC
>NA|TRBV12-3/TRBV12-4|TRBJ1-5|few
CASSFVTNQPQHF
TGTGCCAGCAGTTTTGTCACGAATCAGCCCCAGCATTTT
>NA|TRBV30|TRBJ1-6|NA
CAWSSRQGDSPLHF
TGTGCCTGGAGTTCCAGACAAGGTGATTCACCCCTCCACTTT
>TRBD2|TRBV20-1|TRBJ2-3|NA
CSARANFVAGGVTDTQYF
TGCAGTGCTAGAGCCAACTTTGTAGCGGGGGGGGTCACAGATACGCAGTATTTT
>NA|TRBV2|TRBJ1-5|NA
CASRGDSNQPQHF
TGTGCCAGCAGAGGGGATAGCAATCAGCCCCAGCATTTT
>NA|TRBV11-2|TRBJ2-5|NA
CASSLAGRWETQYF
TGTGCCAGCAGCTTAGCCGGACGTTGGGAGACCCAGTACTTC
>NA|TRBV6-1|TRBJ1-2|NA
CASSVEDGRGYTF
TGTGCCAGCAGTGTAGAAGATGGGAGGGGCTACACCTTC
>TRBD1|TRBV20-1|TRBJ1-6|NA
CSARDRARGTYNSPLHF
TGCAGTGCAAGAGACAGGGCCAGGGGTACCTATAATTCACCCCTCCACTTT
>TRBD2|TRBV7-9|TRBJ2-7|NA
CASSQPSGVPYEQYF
TGTGCCAGCAGCCAACCTAGCGGGGTACCCTACGAGCAGTACTTC
>NA|TRBV20-1|TRBJ2-7|NA
CSARPEGRTYEQYF
TGCAGTGCTAGGCCGGAGGGGCGGACCTACGAGCAGTACTTC
>TRBD1|TRBV20-1|TRBJ2-7|few
CSARSGDRGRTYEQYF
TGCAGTGCTAGAAGTGGGGACAGGGGGCGCACCTACGAGCAGTACTTC
>NA|TRBV6-1|TRBJ2-5|NA
CASTESGRGGTQYF
TGTGCCAGCACAGAGAGTGGTCGAGGGGGGACCCAGTACTTC
>NA|TRBV6-1|TRBJ1-5|NA
CASSQPYQPQHF
TGTGCCAGCAGTCAACCATATCAGCCCCAGCATTTT
>NA|TRBV7-9|TRBJ2-3|NA
CASSLAEGIVGTDTQYF
TGTGCCAGCAGCTTAGCTGAGGGAATAGTAGGCACAGATACGCAGTATTTT
>NA|TRBV24-1|TRBJ1-5|NA
CATSDPGNHQPQHF
TGTGCCACCAGTGATCCGGGGAACCATCAGCCCCAGCATTTT
>TRBD2|TRBV6-2/TRBV6-3|TRBJ2-1|NA
CASSHRGLAGGLNEQFF
TGTGCCAGCAGCCACAGGGGCCTAGCGGGGGGGCTCAATGAGCAGTTCTTC
>TRBD2|TRBV24-1|TRBJ2-1|NA
CATSDRTSGGENEQFF
TGTGCCACCAGTGATCGCACTAGCGGGGGGGAGAATGAGCAGTTCTTC
>TRBD1|TRBV20-1|TRBJ2-7|few
CSASPEGDRRKQYF
TGCAGTGCTAGCCCGGAGGGGGACAGGCGAAAGCAGTACTTC
>TRBD2|TRBV2|TRBJ2-2|NA
CASSDTRRGGTGELFF
TGTGCCAGCAGTGATACACGGCGGGGGGGAACCGGGGAGCTGTTTTTT
>NA|TRBV7-2|TRBJ1-2|NA
CASSQQGRSNYGYTF
TGTGCCAGCAGCCAGCAGGGTAGAAGTAACTATGGCTACACCTTC
>TRBD2|TRBV7-2|TRBJ2-5|NA
CASSLGPGGEGETQYF
TGTGCCAGCAGCTTAGGACCCGGGGGGGAGGGGGAGACCCAGTACTTC
>NA|TRBV2|TRBJ1-1|NA
CASSEREGTEAFF
TGTGCCAGCAGTGAAAGGGAGGGGACTGAAGCTTTCTTT
>TRBD1|TRBV20-1|TRBJ2-2|NA
CSASTGFDTGELFF
TGCAGTGCATCGACAGGGTTCGACACCGGGGAGCTGTTTTTT
>NA|TRBV20-1|TRBJ1-1|NA
CSAPRRGTLNTEAFF
TGCAGTGCTCCCCGGCGAGGGACCTTGAACACTGAAGCTTTCTTT